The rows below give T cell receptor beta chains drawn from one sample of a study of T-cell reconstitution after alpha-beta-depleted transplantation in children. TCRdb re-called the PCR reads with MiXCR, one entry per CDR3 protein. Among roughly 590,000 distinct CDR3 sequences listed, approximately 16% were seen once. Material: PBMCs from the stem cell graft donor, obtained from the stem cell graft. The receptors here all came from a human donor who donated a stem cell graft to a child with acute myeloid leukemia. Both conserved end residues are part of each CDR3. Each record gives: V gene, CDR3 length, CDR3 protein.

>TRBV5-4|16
CASSLEARSLNTEAFF
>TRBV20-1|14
CSAAWGEKNTEAFF
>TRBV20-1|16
CSARGYRTGISTEAFF
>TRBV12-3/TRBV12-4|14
CASSLLGPNTEAFF
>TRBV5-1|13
CASSFDSYQPQHF
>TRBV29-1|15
CSGRDGWLLRYTQYF
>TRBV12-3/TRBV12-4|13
CASSFSGRETQYF
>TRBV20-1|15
CSARRAPLPQETQYF
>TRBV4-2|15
CASSLTGRRYNEQFF
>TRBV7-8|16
CASSLEAVQPNQPQHF
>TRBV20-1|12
CSASALSYGYTF
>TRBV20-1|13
CSAWDRGYTEAFF
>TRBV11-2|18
CASSFRLAGTSSTDTQYF
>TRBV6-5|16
CASSYGRSSYNSPLHF
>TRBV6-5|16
CASSYNPRDITYEQYF
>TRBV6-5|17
CASSYSTKGFGGNTIYF
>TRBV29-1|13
CSSQWPAHYEQYF
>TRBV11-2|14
CASSPVDLQETQYF
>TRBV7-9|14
CASSLDQGGTEAFF
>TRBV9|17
CASSERGLAGNTDTQYF
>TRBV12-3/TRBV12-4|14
CASQKGQDKKTQYF
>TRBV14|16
CASSRSRGPGNSPLHF
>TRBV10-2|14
CASSQGQGYQPQHF
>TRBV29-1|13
CSVMAPQGNIQYF
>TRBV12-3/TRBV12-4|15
CASRSGLAGLETQYF
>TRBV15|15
CATSPGRLQEETQYF
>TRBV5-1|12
CASSADTLEQYF
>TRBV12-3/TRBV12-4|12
CASSAGALEAFF
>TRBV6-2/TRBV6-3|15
CASSHKLVRNNEQFF
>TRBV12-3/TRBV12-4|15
CASSLTGVSQETQYF
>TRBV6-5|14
CASSYGQVSPTQYF
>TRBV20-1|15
CSARPDYISTDTQYF
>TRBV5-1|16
CASSSQGSGSTDTQYF
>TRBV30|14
CAWSRGAGANVLTF
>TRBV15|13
CATSRERTYEQYF
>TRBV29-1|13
CSLTQGGEETQYF
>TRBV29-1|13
CSGGTGPGNEQFF
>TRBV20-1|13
CSTGFDSNQPQHF
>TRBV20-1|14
CSASLNKQDSEAFF
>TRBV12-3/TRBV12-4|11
CASSPMNEQFF
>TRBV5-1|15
CASSAPSTPNYGYTF
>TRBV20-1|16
CSARDDGGALLNEQFF
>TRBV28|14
CASSLGGELGEQYF
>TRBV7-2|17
CASSLGGTSGARETQYF
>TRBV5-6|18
CASSLAGGLTGMNTEAFF
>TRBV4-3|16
CASSQDRGMGDNEQFF
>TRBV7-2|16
CASSLEPGMGAYGYTF
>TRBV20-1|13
CSAARDTSYEQYF
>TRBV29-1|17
CSVEAPLLAGDTDTQYF
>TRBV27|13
CASSFNTYLPQHF
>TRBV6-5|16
CASSYGDPSSYNEQFF
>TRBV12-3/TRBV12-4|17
CASSPHQTVYSNQPQHF
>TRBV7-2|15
CASSPGQVRDYEQYF
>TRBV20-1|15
CSALRADTPSYEQYF
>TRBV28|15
CASSLLKVRTDTQYF